Reported below is one TCR beta chain. What it binds is not known. Produced via immunoSEQ multiplex PCR; TCRdb's table is partial and in-frame only. The table records about 2.4 million clones, 80% to 95% of them present only once. This entry is derived from a study of shared clonotypes between healthy human individuals. V was shortened by 4 bases and J by 2 bases, with 20 bases between the two germline ends. This CDR3 region has 18 residues. Germline V gene data show CDR1 as SGHTA and CDR2 as FQGNSA. Broader study findings: The rarefaction results pointed to incomplete sorted-subset sequencing despite large depth.

V gene TRBV7-2 combines with J gene TRBJ2-2; D not certain. This TCR was sampled from a man aged 18 to 30 in good health. Some clones in this sample may be carry-over from other donors' samples. The sample taken for sequencing was naive CD4+ T cells from PBMCs. As to subset: CD45RA+ positively selected. CDR3 DNA: TGTGCCAGCAGCTCCAGACCAATTAGGCGAATTAACACCGGGGAGCTGTTTTTT. Its translation is CASSSRPIRRINTGELFF.